The rows below give T cell receptor beta chains drawn from one sample of a study of T cell responses to AZD1222 COVID-19 vaccine. Libraries were prepared by immunoSEQ multiplex PCR; TCRdb keeps only in-frame clonotypes and omits some of them. The profile covers some 90,000 clones, with about 90% appearing a single time and 5.2% taken by the ten largest. The sequencing used peripheral blood, collected on day 0 of MenACWY control vaccination. Every receptor here comes from an adult in good health. The CDR3 runs from the conserved cysteine through the conserved F or W. Rows may omit the clone size; those that give it use once, few, many or a size class.

J gene	clone size	V gene	CDR3 length	CDR3 protein
TRBJ2-7	once	TRBV27	16	CASSPIVGLAPYEQYF
TRBJ1-2	.	TRBV2	15	CASSDDRVGAYGYTF
TRBJ2-7	.	TRBV3-1/TRBV3-2	17	CASSQDSGGSFAYEQYF
TRBJ1-2	.	TRBV5-1	13	CASSLGQGDGYTF
TRBJ2-7	.	TRBV6-5	14	CASSYTGMLGEQYF
TRBJ2-2	once	TRBV19	15	CASKFGARGSGELFF
TRBJ1-1	.	TRBV5-4	12	CASSLDSRGAFF
TRBJ2-5	.	TRBV7-2	14	CASSRGQTKETQYF
TRBJ1-4	.	TRBV6-5	14	CASSYRSTNEKLFF
TRBJ1-4	.	TRBV7-8	14	CASSRGQGNEKLFF
TRBJ1-4	.	TRBV5-1	14	CASSSQGWDEKLFF
TRBJ1-4	.	TRBV7-9	14	CASSRDGPNEKLFF
TRBJ2-3	.	TRBV24-1	13	CATRGISTDTQYF
TRBJ2-7	.	TRBV27	14	CASSLMGPTYEQYF
TRBJ2-3	medium-sized	TRBV11-3	16	CASSPSEGASTDTQYF
TRBJ2-1	.	TRBV5-1	14	CASSLAAGLDEQFF
TRBJ1-2	.	TRBV5-1	14	CASSTRTGSYGYTF
TRBJ1-6	.	TRBV6-5	14	CASSYAGVDSPLHF
TRBJ1-2	.	TRBV27	13	CASSFISGYGYTF
TRBJ1-5	once	TRBV6-1	16	CASSEQGIFGNQPQHF
TRBJ2-1	.	TRBV9	15	CASTRGLQTTDEQFF
TRBJ2-4	once	TRBV7-9	19	CASSLGRWQMNLAKNIQYF
TRBJ1-6	.	TRBV24-1	14	CATSDSGPYSPLHF
TRBJ2-2	.	TRBV5-1	15	CASGNSLANTGELFF